The present T cell receptor beta chain was sequenced within a study of PD-1 blockade in classical Hodgkin lymphoma (dated by TCRdb to the early 2020s). For the wider study: Nivolumab dosing was 3 mg/kg intravenously every 2 weeks, continuing until either disease progression or unacceptable toxicity. A peripheral blood immune signature of response to PD-1 blockade in classical Hodgkin lymphoma was defined using TCR beta sequencing and CyTOF. The paper as a whole reports these results and caveats: The study covered only a single clinical trial cohort, and the causes of the repertoire differences, possibly disease activity or prior therapy, were still not defined. Lower diversity was seen in patients whose nivolumab began less than 1 year after ASCT, and these patients were left out of later analyses so that immune reconstitution would not confound the results. CD4+ but not CD8+ TCR diversity rose significantly by C4D1 (p=0.0027 vs p=0.16), most apparent in complete responders (p=0.02). Among trial patients, those achieving complete response had baseline diversity similar to that of newly diagnosed patients, while diversity was significantly lower in partial responders and progressors. Baseline TCR diversity was reported as lower in newly diagnosed patients than in healthy donors, and lower still in relapsed/refractory patients.

Concerning this clone: The target of this receptor is not known. Base qualities were left out, and no much larger clone turns up one base away.

Genomic DNA was extracted with the Qiagen DNeasy kit from unsorted PBMCs and from negatively selected CD4+ and CD8+ fractions. TCR beta CDR3 regions were subjected to amplification by immunoSEQ multiplex PCR with primers that anneal to V and J segments. Amplification bias was minimized using a synthetic immune receptor repertoire, and residual bias was removed computationally after sequencing. In the source study's methods: Repertoire diversity was quantified as the Shannon entropy index using custom Python scripts. The unsorted, CD4+ and CD8+ repertoires were each analyzed separately, with the exception of combined analyses, where CD4+ and CD8+ sequences were merged in silico. Clonal expansion was defined as a frequency increase of at least 2-fold after treatment compared with C1D1, and clones undetected at baseline were assigned a pseudocount of 0.5. Singleton clones were defined as clones with 0 or 1 copy at C1D1, and non-singleton clones were defined as clones with 2 or more copies. By matching protein sequences in sorted samples from the same patient, clones expanded in unsorted samples were annotated as CD4+, CD8+ or unknown. Wilcoxon tests on paired samples were used to test changes in diversity from C1D1 to C4D1. The clones in this table, taken by TCRdb from immuneACCESS, are in-frame only. Not every clone is retained; where verified, under half of the shortfall comes from an unresolved V gene, and the cause of the rest is unknown. V and J calls and clone size are those listed in that table; D and trimming were worked out from the DNA. This sample lists fewer than 70,000 clones; around 89% were detected once. The ten largest clones add up to less than 6.5% of the sample.

In light of the paper, this sample's time point label describes: cycle 2 day 1 (C2D1) of nivolumab. Every trial patient had relapsed following autologous stem cell transplantation, and prior brentuximab vedotin exposure was what differed among cohorts A, B and C. The trial cohort included some 53 patients with relapsed/refractory classical Hodgkin lymphoma, and each patient had a best overall response of complete response, partial response or progressive disease. Trial patients were treated with single-agent nivolumab in the multi-cohort phase II CheckMate 205 trial. An independent review committee assessed best overall response by applying the 2007 International Working Group response criteria. Trial PBMCs were obtained immediately prior to nivolumab initiation (C1D1) and on therapy at cycle 2 day 1 and cycle 4 day 1. Peripheral blood was collected in 8 mL Vacutainer Cell Preparation Tubes, from which PBMCs were isolated by centrifugation and then cryopreserved.

V and J lose 3 bases and 2 bases, and a span of 13 bases separates them. Inclusive of the bounding cysteine and phenylalanine, the CDR3 is 15 residues long. Only CDR3 DNA remains: 45 bases, in frame from the first base. Via the germline V gene, CDR1 is SGHRS and CDR2 YFSETQ. The receptor was isolated from a human donor with classical Hodgkin lymphoma. This specimen was peripheral blood mononuclear cells (PBMCs), taken before the second cycle of nivolumab. The chain links TRBV5-1 with TRBJ2-3; the best D guess is TRBD1, with 6 bases matching. CDR3 region: CASSSGQLATDTQYF. In nucleotides, the sequence is TGCGCCAGCAGCTCCGGACAGTTAGCCACAGATACGCAGTATTTT.